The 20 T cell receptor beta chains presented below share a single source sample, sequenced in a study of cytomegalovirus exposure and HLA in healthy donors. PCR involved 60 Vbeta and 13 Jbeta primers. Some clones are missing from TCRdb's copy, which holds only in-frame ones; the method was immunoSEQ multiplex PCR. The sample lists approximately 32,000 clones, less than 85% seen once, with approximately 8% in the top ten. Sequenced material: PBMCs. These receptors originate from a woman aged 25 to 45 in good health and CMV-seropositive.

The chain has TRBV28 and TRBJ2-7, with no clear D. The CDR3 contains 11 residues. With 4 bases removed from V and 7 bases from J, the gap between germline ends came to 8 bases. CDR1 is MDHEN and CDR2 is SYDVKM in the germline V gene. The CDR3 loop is CASSWSREQYF. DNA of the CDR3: TGTGCCAGCAGTTGGTCCAGGGAGCAGTACTTC.

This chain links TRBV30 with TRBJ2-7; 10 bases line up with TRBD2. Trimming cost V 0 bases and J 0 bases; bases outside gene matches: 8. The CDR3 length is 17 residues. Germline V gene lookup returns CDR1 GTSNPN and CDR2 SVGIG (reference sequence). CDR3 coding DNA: TGTGCCTGGAGTGTACGCCTAGCGGGAGTTATCTCCTACGAGCAGTACTTC. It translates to CAWSVRLAGVISYEQYF.

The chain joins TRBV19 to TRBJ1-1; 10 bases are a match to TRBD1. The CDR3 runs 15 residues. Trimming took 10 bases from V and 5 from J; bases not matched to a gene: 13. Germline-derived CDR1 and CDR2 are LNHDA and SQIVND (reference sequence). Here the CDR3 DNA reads TGTGCCACCTCGACAGGGGGCGAAGAGGGAACTGAAGCTTTCTTT. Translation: CATSTGGEEGTEAFF.

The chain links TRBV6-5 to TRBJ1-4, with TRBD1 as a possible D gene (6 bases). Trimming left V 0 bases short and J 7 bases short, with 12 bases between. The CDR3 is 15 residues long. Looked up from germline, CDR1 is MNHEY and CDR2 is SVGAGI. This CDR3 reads CASSYSSGEGEKLFF. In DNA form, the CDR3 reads TGTGCCAGCAGTTACTCATCAGGGGAGGGTGAAAAACTGTTTTTT.

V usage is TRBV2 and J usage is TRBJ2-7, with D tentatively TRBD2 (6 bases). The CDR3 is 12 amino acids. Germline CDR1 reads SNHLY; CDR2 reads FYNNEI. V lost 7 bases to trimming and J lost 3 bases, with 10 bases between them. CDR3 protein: CASTEGYYEQYF. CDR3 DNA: TGTGCCAGCACGGAGGGATACTACGAGCAGTACTTC.

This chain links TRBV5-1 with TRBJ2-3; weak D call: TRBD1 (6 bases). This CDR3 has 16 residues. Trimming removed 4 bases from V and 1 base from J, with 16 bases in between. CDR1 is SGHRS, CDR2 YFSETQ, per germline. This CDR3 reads CASSPQGTRGTDTQYF. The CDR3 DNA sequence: TGCGCCAGCAGCCCACAGGGAACCCGGGGCACAGATACGCAGTATTTT.

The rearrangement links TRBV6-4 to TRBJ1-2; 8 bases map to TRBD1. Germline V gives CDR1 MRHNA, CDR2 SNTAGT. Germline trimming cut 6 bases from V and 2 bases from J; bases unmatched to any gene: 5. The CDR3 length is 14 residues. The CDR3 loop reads CASSEGQGNYGYTF. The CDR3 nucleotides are TGTGCCAGCAGCGAAGGACAGGGCAACTATGGCTACACCTTC.

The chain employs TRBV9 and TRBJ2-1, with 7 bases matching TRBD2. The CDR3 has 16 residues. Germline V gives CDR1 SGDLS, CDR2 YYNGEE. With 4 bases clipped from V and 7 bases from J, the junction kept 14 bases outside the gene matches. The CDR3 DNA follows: TGTGCCAGCAGCCCCCGGGGGGACCCCGGATGGAATGAGCAGTTCTTC. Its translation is CASSPRGDPGWNEQFF.

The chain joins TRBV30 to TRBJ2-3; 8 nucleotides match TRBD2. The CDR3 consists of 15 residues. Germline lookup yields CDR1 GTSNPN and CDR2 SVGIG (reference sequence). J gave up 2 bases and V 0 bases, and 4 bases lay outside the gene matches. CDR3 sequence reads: CAWSVLADSTDTQYF. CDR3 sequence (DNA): TGTGCCTGGAGTGTACTAGCGGATTCCACAGATACGCAGTATTTT. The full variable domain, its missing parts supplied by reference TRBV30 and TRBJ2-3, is SQTIHQWPATLVQPVGSPLSLECTVEGTSNPNLYWYRQAAGRGLQLLFYSVGIGQISSEVPQNLSASRPQDRQFILSSKKLLLSDSGFYLCAWSVLADSTDTQYFGPGTRLTVL.

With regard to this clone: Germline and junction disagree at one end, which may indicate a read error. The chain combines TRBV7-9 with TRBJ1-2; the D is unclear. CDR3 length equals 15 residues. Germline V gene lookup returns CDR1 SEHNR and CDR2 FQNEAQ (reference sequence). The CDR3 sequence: CASSRPLVANYGYPF. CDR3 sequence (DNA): TGTGCCAGCAGCCGTCCCCTGGTAGCTAACTATGGCTACCCCTTC. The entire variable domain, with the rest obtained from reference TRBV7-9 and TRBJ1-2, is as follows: DTGVSQNPRHKITKRGQNVTFRCDPISEHNRLYWYRQTLGQGPEFLTYFQNEAQLEKSRLLSDRFSAERPKGSFSTLEIQRTEQGDSAMYLCASSRPLVANYGYPFGSGTRLTVV.

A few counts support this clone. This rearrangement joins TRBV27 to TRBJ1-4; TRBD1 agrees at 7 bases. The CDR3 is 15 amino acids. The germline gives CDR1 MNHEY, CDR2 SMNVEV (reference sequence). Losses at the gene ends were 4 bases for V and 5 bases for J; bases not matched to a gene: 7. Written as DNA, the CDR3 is TGTGCCAGCAGTTCCCACAGGGGACTGAATGAAAAACTGTTTTTT. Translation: CASSSHRGLNEKLFF.

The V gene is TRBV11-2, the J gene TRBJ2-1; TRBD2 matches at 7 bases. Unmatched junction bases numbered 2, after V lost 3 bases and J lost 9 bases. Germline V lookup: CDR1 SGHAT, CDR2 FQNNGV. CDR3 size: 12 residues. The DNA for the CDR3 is TGTGCCAGCAGCTTGGGGAGGGGTGAGCAGTTCTTC. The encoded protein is CASSLGRGEQFF.

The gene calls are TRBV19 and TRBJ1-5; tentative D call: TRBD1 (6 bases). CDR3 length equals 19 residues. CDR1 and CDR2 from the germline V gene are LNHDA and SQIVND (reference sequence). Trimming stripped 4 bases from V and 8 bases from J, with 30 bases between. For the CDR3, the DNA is TGTGCCAGTAGTACCGCGTGGGGAAAGGGGGTAACTGCAGAGGAGCCCCAGCATTTT. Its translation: CASSTAWGKGVTAEEPQHF. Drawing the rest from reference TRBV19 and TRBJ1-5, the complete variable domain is DGGITQSPKYLFRKEGQNVTLSCEQNLNHDAMYWYRQDPGQGLRLIYYSQIVNDFQKGDIAEGYSVSREKKESFPLTVTSAQKNPTAFYLCASSTAWGKGVTAEEPQHFGDGTRLSIL.

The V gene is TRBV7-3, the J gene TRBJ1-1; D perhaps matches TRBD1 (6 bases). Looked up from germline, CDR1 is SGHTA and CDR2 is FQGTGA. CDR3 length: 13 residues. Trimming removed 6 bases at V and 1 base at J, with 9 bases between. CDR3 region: CASRRQENTEAFF. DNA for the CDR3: TGTGCCAGCAGGAGACAGGAGAACACTGAAGCTTTCTTT.

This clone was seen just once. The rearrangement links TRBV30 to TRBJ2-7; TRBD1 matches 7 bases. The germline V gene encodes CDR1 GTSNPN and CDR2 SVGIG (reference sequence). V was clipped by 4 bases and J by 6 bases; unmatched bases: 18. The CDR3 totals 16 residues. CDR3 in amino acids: CAWNSHRQGFIFEQYF. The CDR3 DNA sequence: TGTGCCTGGAACTCTCATCGACAGGGCTTTATTTTCGAGCAGTACTTC.

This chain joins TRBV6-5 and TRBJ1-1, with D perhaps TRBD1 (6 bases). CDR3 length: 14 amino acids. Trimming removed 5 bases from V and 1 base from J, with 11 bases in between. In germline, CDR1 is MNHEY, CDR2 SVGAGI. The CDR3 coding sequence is TGTGCCAGCAGTGAAAGGACAGCGAACACTGAAGCTTTCTTT. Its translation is CASSERTANTEAFF.

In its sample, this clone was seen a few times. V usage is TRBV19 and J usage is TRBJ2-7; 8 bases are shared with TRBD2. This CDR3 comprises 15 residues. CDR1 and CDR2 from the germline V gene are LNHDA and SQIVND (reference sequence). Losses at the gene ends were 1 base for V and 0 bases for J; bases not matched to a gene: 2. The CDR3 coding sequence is TGTGCCAGTAGTATAGGCAGCGGGAGCTCCTACGAGCAGTACTTC. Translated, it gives CASSIGSGSSYEQYF.

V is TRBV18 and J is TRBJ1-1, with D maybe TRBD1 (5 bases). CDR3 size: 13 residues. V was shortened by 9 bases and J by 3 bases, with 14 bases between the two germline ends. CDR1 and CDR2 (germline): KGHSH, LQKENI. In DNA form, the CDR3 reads TGTGCCAGTTACAGGACGACGGACACTGAAGCTTTCTTT. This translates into CASYRTTDTEAFF.

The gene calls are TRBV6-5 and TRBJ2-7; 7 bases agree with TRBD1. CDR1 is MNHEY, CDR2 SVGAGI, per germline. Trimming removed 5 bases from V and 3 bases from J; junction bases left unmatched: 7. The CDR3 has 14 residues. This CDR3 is CASSGTTGDYEQYF. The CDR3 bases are TGTGCCAGCAGTGGGACAACAGGGGACTACGAGCAGTACTTC.

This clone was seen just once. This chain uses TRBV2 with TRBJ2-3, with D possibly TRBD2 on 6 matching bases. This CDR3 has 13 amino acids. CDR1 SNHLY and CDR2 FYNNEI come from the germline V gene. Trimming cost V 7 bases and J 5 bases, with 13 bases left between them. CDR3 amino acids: CASTILGGDTQYF. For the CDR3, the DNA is TGTGCCAGCACCATCCTGGGGGGAGATACGCAGTATTTT.